These 5 T cell receptor beta chains were all obtained from the same sample, sequenced in a study of low-dose radiotherapy and immunotherapy resistance in tumors. cDNA synthesis used a TRAV/TRBV-specific primer set for both chains. Amplification, which lasted approximately 19 PCR cycles, used a constant-region primer and V-primer adapter to amplify TCRs. TCRdb ran MiXCR on the reads and lists one entry per CDR3 protein. This table holds around 76,000 distinct CDR3 sequences, roughly 30% found once. Specified time point: before trial treatment. Sequences were derived from PBMCs, sampled before treatment. The receptor source for this set is a female donor with ovarian cancer.

The gene calls are TRBV14 and TRBJ2-3; D unclear. V was cut by 4 bases and J by 0 bases, with 11 bases left in between. CDR1 and CDR2 from the germline V gene are SGHDN and FVKESK. The CDR3 is made up of 15 amino acids. The CDR3 region has the DNA TGTGCCAGCAGCCTACGGCAGACCAGCACAGATACGCAGTATTTT. Translating it yields CASSLRQTSTDTQYF.

This clonotype appeared many times. The J gene is TRBJ2-1, the V gene TRBV11-2; 8 nucleotides align to TRBD1. The germline V gene encodes CDR1 SGHAT and CDR2 FQNNGV. The CDR3 runs to 17 residues. After removal of 2 bases from V and 2 bases from J, the junction contained 8 bases not matched to a gene. Here the CDR3 reads CASSLRTGTGPYNEQFF. The CDR3 DNA reads as TGTGCCAGCAGCTTAAGGACCGGGACAGGACCCTACAATGAGCAGTTCTTC.

The sample holds many counts of this clonotype. The chain employs TRBV7-6 and TRBJ2-3; the D is unclear. Germline-derived CDR1 and CDR2 are SGHVS and FNYEAQ. The CDR3 totals 12 residues. The CDR3 region has the DNA TGTGCAGTACGTCTGAACACAGATACGCAGTATTTT. Translated, it gives CAVRLNTDTQYF.

There are many counts of this clonotype. The J gene is TRBJ1-5, the V gene TRBV19; possibly TRBD1 for D (6 bases). V dropped 5 bases and J dropped 11 bases, with 16 bases sitting between them. Germline values: CDR1 LNHDA, CDR2 SQIVND (reference sequence). The CDR3 spans 13 residues. The CDR3 here is CASSPTGSAAQHF. CDR3 nucleotides: TGTGCCAGTAGTCCTACAGGGTCCGCGGCCCAGCATTTT.

The sample holds many counts of this clonotype. The chain combines TRBV5-1 with TRBJ2-6; D is ambiguous. This CDR3 has 16 residues. V was shortened by 4 bases and J by 0 bases, with 11 bases between the two germline ends. CDR1 is SGHRS, CDR2 YFSETQ, per germline. The CDR3 region has the DNA TGCGCCAGCAGCACCACACAGAGCTCTGGGGCCAACGTCCTGACTTTC. Translating it yields CASSTTQSSGANVLTF.